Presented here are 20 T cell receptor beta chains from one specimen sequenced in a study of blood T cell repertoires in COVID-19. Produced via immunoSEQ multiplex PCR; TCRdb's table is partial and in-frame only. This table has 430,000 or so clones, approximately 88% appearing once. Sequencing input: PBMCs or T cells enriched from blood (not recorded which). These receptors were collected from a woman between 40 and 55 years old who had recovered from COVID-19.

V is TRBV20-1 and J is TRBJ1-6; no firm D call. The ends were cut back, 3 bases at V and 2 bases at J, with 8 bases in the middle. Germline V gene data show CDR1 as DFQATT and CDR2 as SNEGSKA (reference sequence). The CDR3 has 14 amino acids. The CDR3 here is CSASDGTYNSPLHF. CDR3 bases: TGCAGTGCTAGTGACGGGACCTATAATTCACCCCTCCACTTT.

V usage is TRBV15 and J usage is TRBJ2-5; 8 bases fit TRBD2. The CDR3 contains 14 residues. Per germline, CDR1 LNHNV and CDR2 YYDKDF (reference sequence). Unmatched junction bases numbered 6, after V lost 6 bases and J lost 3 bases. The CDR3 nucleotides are TGTGCCACCAGGAGGGGGGGACTAGAAGAGACCCAGTACTTC. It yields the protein CATRRGGLEETQYF.

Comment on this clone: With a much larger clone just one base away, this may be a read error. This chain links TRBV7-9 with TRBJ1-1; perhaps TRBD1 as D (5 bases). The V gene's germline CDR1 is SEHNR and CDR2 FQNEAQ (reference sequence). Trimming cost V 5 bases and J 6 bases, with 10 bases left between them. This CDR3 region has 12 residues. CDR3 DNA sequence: TGTGCCAGCAGCCCCACAGGCGCTGAAGCTTTCTTT. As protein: CASSPTGAEAFF.

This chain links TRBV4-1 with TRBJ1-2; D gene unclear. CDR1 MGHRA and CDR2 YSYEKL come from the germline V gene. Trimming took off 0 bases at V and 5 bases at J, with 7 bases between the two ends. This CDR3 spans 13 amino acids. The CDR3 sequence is CASSQDSTYGYTF. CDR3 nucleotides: TGCGCCAGCAGCCAAGATTCCACATATGGCTACACCTTC.

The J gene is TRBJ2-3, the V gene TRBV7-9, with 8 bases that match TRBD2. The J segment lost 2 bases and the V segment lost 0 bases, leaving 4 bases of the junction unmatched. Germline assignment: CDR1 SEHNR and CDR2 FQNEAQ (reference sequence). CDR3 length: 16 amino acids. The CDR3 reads CASSLAGSGTTDTQYF. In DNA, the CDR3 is TGTGCCAGCAGCTTAGCGGGTAGCGGGACCACAGATACGCAGTATTTT. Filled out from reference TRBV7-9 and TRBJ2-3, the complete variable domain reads DTGVSQNPRHKITKRGQNVTFRCDPISEHNRLYWYRQTLGQGPEFLTYFQNEAQLEKSRLLSDRFSAERPKGSFSTLEIQRTEQGDSAMYLCASSLAGSGTTDTQYFGPGTRLTVL.

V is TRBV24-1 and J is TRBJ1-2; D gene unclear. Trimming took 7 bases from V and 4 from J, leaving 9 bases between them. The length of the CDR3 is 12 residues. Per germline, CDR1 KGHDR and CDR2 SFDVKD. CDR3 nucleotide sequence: TGTGCCACCAGCCAAGAGGGCTATGGCTACACCTTC. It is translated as CATSQEGYGYTF.

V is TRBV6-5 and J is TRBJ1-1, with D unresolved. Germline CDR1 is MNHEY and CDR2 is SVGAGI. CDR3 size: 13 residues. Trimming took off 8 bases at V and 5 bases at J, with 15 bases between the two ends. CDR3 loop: CASAAGSKTEAFF. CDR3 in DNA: TGTGCCAGCGCGGCGGGGAGTAAGACTGAAGCTTTCTTT.

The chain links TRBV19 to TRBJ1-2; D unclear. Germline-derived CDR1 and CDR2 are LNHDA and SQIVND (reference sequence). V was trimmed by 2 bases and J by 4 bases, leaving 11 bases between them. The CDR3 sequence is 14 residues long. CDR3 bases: TGTGCCAGTAGTATAAGGGAGGTTGGCTATGGCTACACCTTC. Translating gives CASSIREVGYGYTF.

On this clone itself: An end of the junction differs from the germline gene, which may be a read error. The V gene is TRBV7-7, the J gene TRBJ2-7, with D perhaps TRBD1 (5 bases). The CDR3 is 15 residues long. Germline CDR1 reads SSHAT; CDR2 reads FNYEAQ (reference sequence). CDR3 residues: CASSPAQGPSYEQYF. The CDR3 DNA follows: TGTGCTAGCAGCCCAGCCCAGGGCCCCTCCTACGAGCAGTACTTC.

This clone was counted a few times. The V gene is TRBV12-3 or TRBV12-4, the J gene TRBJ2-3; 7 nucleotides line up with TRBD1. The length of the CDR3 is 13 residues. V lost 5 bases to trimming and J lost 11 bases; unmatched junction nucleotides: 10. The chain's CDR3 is CASSEYRGLGQYF. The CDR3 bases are TGTGCCAGCAGTGAATACAGGGGTTTAGGGCAGTATTTT.

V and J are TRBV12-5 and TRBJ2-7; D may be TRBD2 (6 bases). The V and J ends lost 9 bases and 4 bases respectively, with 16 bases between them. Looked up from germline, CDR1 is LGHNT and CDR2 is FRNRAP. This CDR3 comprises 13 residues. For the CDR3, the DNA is TGTGCTAGCCTCCGGGAGAGTTCTTACGAGCAGTACTTC. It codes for CASLRESSYEQYF.

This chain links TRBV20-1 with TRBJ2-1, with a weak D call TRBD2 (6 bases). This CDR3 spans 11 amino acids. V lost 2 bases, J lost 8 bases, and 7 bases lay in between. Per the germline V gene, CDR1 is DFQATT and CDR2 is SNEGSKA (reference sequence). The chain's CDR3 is CSARRDYEQFF. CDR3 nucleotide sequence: TGCAGTGCTAGAAGGGACTATGAGCAGTTCTTC.

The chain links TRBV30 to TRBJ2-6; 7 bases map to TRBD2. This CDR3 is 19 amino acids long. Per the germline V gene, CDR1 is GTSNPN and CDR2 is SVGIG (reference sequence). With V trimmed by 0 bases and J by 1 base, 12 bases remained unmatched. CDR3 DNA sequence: TGTGCCTGGAGTGTACTATCCGGGACTACTGGGTCTGGGGCCAACGTCCTGACTTTC. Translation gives CAWSVLSGTTGSGANVLTF.

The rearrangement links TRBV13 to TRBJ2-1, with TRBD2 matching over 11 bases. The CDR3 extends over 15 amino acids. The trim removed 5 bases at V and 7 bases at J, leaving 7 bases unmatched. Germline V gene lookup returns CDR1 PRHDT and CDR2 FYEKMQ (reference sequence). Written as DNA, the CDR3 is TGTGCCAGCAGCCACCTAGCGGGAGGAGAAAATGAGCAGTTCTTC. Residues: CASSHLAGGENEQFF.

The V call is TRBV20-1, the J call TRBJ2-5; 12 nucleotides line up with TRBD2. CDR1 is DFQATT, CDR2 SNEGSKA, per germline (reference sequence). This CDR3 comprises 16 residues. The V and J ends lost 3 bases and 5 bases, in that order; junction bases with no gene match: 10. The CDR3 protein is CSASPLAGGPWETQYF. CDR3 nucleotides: TGCAGTGCTAGTCCCCTAGCGGGAGGGCCATGGGAGACCCAGTACTTC.

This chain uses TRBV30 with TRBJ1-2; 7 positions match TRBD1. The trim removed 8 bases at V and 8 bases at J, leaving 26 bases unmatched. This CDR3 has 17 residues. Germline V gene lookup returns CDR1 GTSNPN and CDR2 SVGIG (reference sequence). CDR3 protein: CAGKLGTAFPISRGYTF. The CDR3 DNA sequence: TGTGCCGGGAAGCTAGGGACAGCCTTTCCAATCTCTAGGGGCTACACCTTC.

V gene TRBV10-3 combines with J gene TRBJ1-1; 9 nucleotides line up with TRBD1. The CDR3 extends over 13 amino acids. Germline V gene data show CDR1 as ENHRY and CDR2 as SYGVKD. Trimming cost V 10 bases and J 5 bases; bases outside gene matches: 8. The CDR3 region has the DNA TGTGCCACCTCGGACAGGGGTGGTACTGAAGCTTTCTTT. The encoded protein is CATSDRGGTEAFF.

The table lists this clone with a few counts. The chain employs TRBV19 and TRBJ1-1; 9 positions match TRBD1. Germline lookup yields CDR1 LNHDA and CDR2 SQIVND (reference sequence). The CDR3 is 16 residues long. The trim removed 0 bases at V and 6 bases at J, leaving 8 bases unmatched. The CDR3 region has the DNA TGTGCCAGTAGTATAGAGAGGACAGGGGCGATCGCTGAAGCTTTCTTT. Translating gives CASSIERTGAIAEAFF.

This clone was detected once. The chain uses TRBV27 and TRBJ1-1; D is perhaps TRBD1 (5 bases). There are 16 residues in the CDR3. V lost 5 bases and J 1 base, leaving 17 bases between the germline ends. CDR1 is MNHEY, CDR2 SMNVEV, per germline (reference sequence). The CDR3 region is CASSPGRGPENTEAFF. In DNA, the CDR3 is TGTGCCAGCAGTCCGGGGCGGGGCCCCGAGAACACTGAAGCTTTCTTT.

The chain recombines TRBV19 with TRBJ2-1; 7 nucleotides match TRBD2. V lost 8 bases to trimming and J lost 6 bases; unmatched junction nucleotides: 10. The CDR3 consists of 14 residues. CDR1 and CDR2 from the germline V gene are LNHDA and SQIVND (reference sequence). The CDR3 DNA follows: TGTGCCAGTGGAGGACTAGTTTTGAGCAATGAGCAGTTCTTC. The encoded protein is CASGGLVLSNEQFF.